This is a list of T cell receptor beta chains from one sample in a study of blood T cell repertoires in COVID-19. Profiling relied on immunoSEQ multiplex PCR, and the TCRdb table lists in-frame clones only, not all of them. The sample holds about 240,000 clones, around 81% seen once. Sequencing input: peripheral blood. The receptors derive from a man aged 25-45 years who had recovered from COVID-19. Each CDR3 is given with its conserved first and last residue. The D gene is left open where the match is weak. A clone size is listed for some rows: how often the clone was seen (once, few, many), or a class if it is expanded.

DNA: TGTGCCAGCACCGAGCCCCGGGGGGTACTCTATGGCTACACCTTC
CDR3: CASTEPRGVLYGYTF
J: TRBJ1-2
V: TRBV2
size: -
D: -

DNA: TGTGCCAGCAGCCTACGGGGTTACAATACGCAGTATTTT
CDR3: CASSLRGYNTQYF
J: TRBJ2-3
V: TRBV3-1/TRBV3-2
size: -
D: -

DNA: TGTGCCAGCTCAGTAACACACGGGTCAGAGCTGTTTTTT
CDR3: CASSVTHGSELFF
J: TRBJ2-2
V: TRBV18
size: -
D: -

DNA: TGTGCCAGCAGTTCAAGACAGGGGGATGGAAACACCATATATTTT
CDR3: CASSSRQGDGNTIYF
J: TRBJ1-3
V: TRBV28
size: -
D: TRBD1

DNA: TGTGCCAGCAGCTCCTACGACAGAGGATTAAATTCACCCCTCCACTTT
CDR3: CASSSYDRGLNSPLHF
J: TRBJ1-6
V: TRBV5-6
size: -
D: -

DNA: TGTGCCAGCAGCCAAGGAGGGGCCCACGGTTGGGGGCAGTTCTTC
CDR3: CASSQGGAHGWGQFF
J: TRBJ2-1
V: TRBV16
size: -
D: -

DNA: TGTGCCAGCAGCCAAGTTTTCGGTAACTATGGCTACACCTTC
CDR3: CASSQVFGNYGYTF
J: TRBJ1-2
V: TRBV3-1/TRBV3-2
size: -
D: -

DNA: TGCAGCGTTGAGGCTCAGGGGGCCGGGGAGCTGTTTTTT
CDR3: CSVEAQGAGELFF
J: TRBJ2-2
V: TRBV29-1
size: -
D: TRBD1

DNA: TGTGCCAGCAGCCCCTTCCCAGGCTCCTACGAGCAGTACTTC
CDR3: CASSPFPGSYEQYF
J: TRBJ2-7
V: TRBV3-1/TRBV3-2
size: once
D: -

DNA: TGTGCCAGCAGCTCAGCCGGGACAGGGCTCTCCATTCAGTACTTC
CDR3: CASSSAGTGLSIQYF
J: TRBJ2-4
V: TRBV11-2
size: -
D: TRBD1

DNA: TGTGCCAGCAGTGAATTAGGGTGGGACAGGGCTGAAAAACTGTTTTTT
CDR3: CASSELGWDRAEKLFF
J: TRBJ1-4
V: TRBV25-1
size: -
D: TRBD1

DNA: TGTGCCAGTAGCCCACAGGGGGCGCATTTGAGGGAGCAGTTCTTC
CDR3: CASSPQGAHLREQFF
J: TRBJ2-1
V: TRBV19
size: once
D: TRBD1

DNA: TGTGCCAGCAGCGGCCTGACACAGGGGGCCACTGAAGCTTTCTTT
CDR3: CASSGLTQGATEAFF
J: TRBJ1-1
V: TRBV7-9
size: -
D: TRBD1